The next 18 T cell receptor beta chains were all read from a single sample in a study of cytomegalovirus exposure and HLA in healthy donors. The PCR ran on 60 Vbeta and 13 Jbeta primers. Sequencing was performed with immunoSEQ multiplex PCR; in TCRdb, only in-frame clones are kept and a portion is missing. The profile shows more than 110,000 clones, approximately 80% of them singletons. Sequenced sample: PBMCs. The source of these receptors is a man aged 50 to 60 in good health and CMV-seronegative.

The chain carries TRBV5-1 and TRBJ2-1; 10 bases fit TRBD1. The CDR3 is 17 amino acids. The germline V gene has CDR1 SGHRS and CDR2 YFSETQ. The J segment lost 1 base and the V segment lost 0 bases, leaving 4 bases of the junction unmatched. This CDR3 is CASSLAGTGASYNEQFF. The CDR3 nucleotides are TGCGCCAGCAGCTTGGCCGGGACAGGGGCGTCCTACAATGAGCAGTTCTTC.

The chain combines TRBV15 with TRBJ1-4, with D perhaps matching TRBD1 (5 bases). The V gene lost 8 bases and the J gene lost 4 bases, with 14 bases spanning the gap. Germline V CDR1 and CDR2: LNHNV, YYDKDF (reference sequence). The CDR3 contains 14 residues. CDR3 in DNA: TGTGCCACCGGGCGGGGACCGAGTAATGAAAAACTGTTTTTT. It translates to CATGRGPSNEKLFF.

This clone was seen a few times. The chain recombines TRBV19 with TRBJ1-4; 7 nucleotides match TRBD1. This CDR3 has 18 amino acids. Trimming cost V 4 bases and J 0 bases; bases outside gene matches: 11. CDR1 LNHDA and CDR2 SQIVND come from the germline V gene (reference sequence). CDR3 amino acids: CASSNIFTGDATNEKLFF. In DNA, the CDR3 is TGTGCCAGTAGTAACATATTTACAGGGGACGCAACTAATGAAAAACTGTTTTTT.

V gene TRBV6-1 combines with J gene TRBJ2-2, with 9 bases identical to TRBD2. The germline gives CDR1 MNHNS, CDR2 SASEGT. The V and J ends lost 0 bases and 6 bases, in that order; junction bases with no gene match: 2. The CDR3 runs to 15 residues. As DNA, the CDR3 is TGTGCCAGCAGTGAAGCGGCGGGGGGGCCCGGGGAGCTGTTTTTT. Amino acid sequence: CASSEAAGGPGELFF.

The chain uses TRBV30 and TRBJ1-2; TRBD1 aligns across 9 bases. The CDR3 runs to 15 residues. V dropped 2 bases and J dropped 2; count of bases not matched to a gene: 6. The germline V gene has CDR1 GTSNPN and CDR2 SVGIG (reference sequence). The CDR3 sequence is CAWSSRQGGNYGYTF. For the CDR3, the DNA is TGTGCCTGGAGTTCCCGACAGGGGGGAAACTATGGCTACACCTTC.

This chain uses TRBV19 with TRBJ2-1; TRBD1 might be the D (6 bases). The CDR3 consists of 16 residues. Germline V gene sequence: CDR1 LNHDA, CDR2 SQIVND (reference sequence). Trimming removed 4 bases at V and 0 bases at J, with 13 bases between. The CDR3 loop reads CASSKGPRGSYNEQFF. Written as DNA, the CDR3 is TGTGCCAGTAGTAAGGGACCCAGGGGCTCCTACAATGAGCAGTTCTTC. Full variable domain (remainder filled in from reference TRBV19 and TRBJ2-1): DGGITQSPKYLFRKEGQNVTLSCEQNLNHDAMYWYRQDPGQGLRLIYYSQIVNDFQKGDIAEGYSVSREKKESFPLTVTSAQKNPTAFYLCASSKGPRGSYNEQFFGPGTRLTVL.

V is TRBV19 and J is TRBJ1-2; the match to TRBD1 covers 8 bases. Germline CDR1 LNHDA, CDR2 SQIVND (reference sequence). V trimming: 5 bases; J trimming: 8 bases; junction bases outside the gene matches: 10. The CDR3 loop spans 14 amino acids. CDR3 loop: CASSPRTGSMGYTF. The CDR3 nucleotides are TGTGCCAGTAGTCCCCGGACAGGGTCAATGGGCTACACCTTC.

This chain joins TRBV19 and TRBJ2-1; tentatively, D is TRBD2 (5 bases). V was trimmed by 7 bases and J by 0 bases, leaving 7 bases between them. Germline CDR1 is LNHDA and CDR2 is SQIVND (reference sequence). This CDR3 has 13 amino acids. CDR3 in DNA: TGTGCCAGTAAGGGAGACTCCTACAATGAGCAGTTCTTC. It yields the protein CASKGDSYNEQFF.

This chain uses TRBV30 with TRBJ1-6; D gene unclear. The V gene's germline CDR1 is GTSNPN and CDR2 SVGIG (reference sequence). Trimming left V 1 base short and J 7 bases short, with 2 bases between. CDR3 length: 11 residues. The CDR3 spells CAWSANSPLHF. In DNA, the CDR3 is TGTGCCTGGAGTGCGAATTCACCCCTCCACTTT.

CDR3 DNA sequence: TGCGCCAGCAGCGTGGACGGGGGAGGCTACGAGCAGTACTTC. This sequence encodes CASSVDGGGYEQYF. The chain couples TRBV5-1 to TRBJ2-7; D may be TRBD2 (6 bases). Germline V gene sequence: CDR1 SGHRS, CDR2 YFSETQ. V lost 4 bases and J lost 3, with 14 bases in between. This CDR3 has 14 residues.

About this clone itself: Other DNA sequences within the sample encode an identical CDR3. The chain joins TRBV11-2 to TRBJ2-5; 14 positions match TRBD2. The closer fit of TRBJ2-7 to the DNA end suggests the J call may be wrong. Looked up from germline, CDR1 is SGHAT and CDR2 is FQNNGV. The CDR3 contains 16 residues. The CDR3 DNA sequence: TGTGCCAGCAGCTTAGTGGGACTAGCGGGAGACTACGAGCAGTACTTC. This sequence encodes CASSLVGLAGDYEQYF.

The chain combines TRBV7-9 with TRBJ2-7, with D uncertain. This CDR3 has 13 residues. Deletions cut 2 bases from V and 4 bases from J, with 9 bases between. Germline CDR1 and CDR2: SEHNR and FQNEAQ (reference sequence). The CDR3 is CASSLSGAYEQYF. The CDR3 DNA follows: TGTGCCAGCAGCTTATCCGGAGCTTACGAGCAGTACTTC.

The rearrangement joins TRBV25-1 to TRBJ1-1; 9 bases line up with TRBD1. CDR3 length: 13 amino acids. The germline CDR1 and CDR2 sequences are MGHDK and SYGVNS. Trimming took 8 bases from V and 1 from J; bases not matched to a gene: 2. The CDR3 sequence: CASVGQGNTEAFF. The CDR3 DNA reads TGTGCCAGCGTGGGACAGGGGAACACTGAAGCTTTCTTT.

V and J are TRBV5-1 and TRBJ2-3; the match to TRBD2 covers 7 bases. In germline, CDR1 is SGHRS, CDR2 YFSETQ. The V gene end was trimmed by 0 bases and the J gene end by 2 bases; junction bases not matched to a gene: 6. The CDR3 runs 16 residues. The CDR3 region is CASSLVLAELTDTQYF. The CDR3 nucleotides read TGCGCCAGCAGCTTGGTGCTAGCGGAACTCACAGATACGCAGTATTTT. Drawing the rest from reference TRBV5-1 and TRBJ2-3, the complete variable domain is KAGVTQTPRYLIKTRGQQVTLSCSPISGHRSVSWYQQTPGQGLQFLFEYFSETQRNKGNFPGRFSGRQFSNSRSEMNVSTLELGDSALYLCASSLVLAELTDTQYFGPGTRLTVL.

The chain has TRBV7-6 and TRBJ1-3, with D perhaps matching TRBD1 (5 bases). V gave up 2 bases and J gave up 1 base, with 9 bases separating them. Germline CDR1 reads SGHVS; CDR2 reads FNYEAQ. This CDR3 comprises 15 residues. CDR3 loop: CASSLSGGSGNTIYF. The CDR3 DNA follows: TGTGCCAGCAGCTTAAGCGGGGGGTCTGGAAACACCATATATTTT.

The chain is built from TRBV5-1 and TRBJ2-5; 11 bases map to TRBD2. In germline, CDR1 is SGHRS, CDR2 YFSETQ. This CDR3 is built from 15 residues. V shed 3 bases and J 3 bases; nucleotides not matched to a gene: 4. CDR3 bases: TGCGCCAGCAGCTCTCAGACTAGCGGGAAAGAGACCCAGTACTTC. Encoded protein: CASSSQTSGKETQYF.

The CDR3 bases are TGTGCCAGTAGTATACAGGGGGCGTGGGGCACTGAAGCTTTCTTT. This translates into CASSIQGAWGTEAFF. The gene calls are TRBV19 and TRBJ1-1, with 8 bases that match TRBD1. Per germline, CDR1 LNHDA and CDR2 SQIVND (reference sequence). CDR3 length: 15 residues. V was pared by 2 bases and J by 4 bases, with 6 bases of the junction left unmatched.

This chain links TRBV19 with TRBJ1-1; no definite D call. Trimming left V 5 bases short and J 4 bases short, with 14 bases between. The CDR3 covers 14 residues. Germline CDR1 LNHDA, CDR2 SQIVND (reference sequence). The CDR3 DNA reads TGTGCCAGTAGTGTCCTGCCGGGAAGCACTGAAGCTTTCTTT. The encoded protein is CASSVLPGSTEAFF.